The clone carrying this TCR beta chain appeared a few times. The antigen is not known. The entry originates in a study of T cells in Graves' hyperthyroidism and ophthalmopathy. Study results and caveats: The majority of expanded thyroid clonotypes above 0.001 also appeared in blood. Before onset, ophthalmopathy was predicted by the model a median roughly 6.8 months earlier.

The investigators amplified TCR beta CDR3 regions from RNA transcripts. During a first-round RT-PCR of the TCR CDR3, the HTBI primer set was used. TCRdb called the multiplex PCR reads again in MiXCR, with one record for every CDR3 protein. The sample lists 480,000 or so distinct CDR3 sequences, around 43% seen once, with approximately 44% in the top ten. Specimen: peripheral blood or thyroid tissue (not recorded which). The TCR comes from an adult woman with Graves' disease, either hyperthyroidism or ophthalmopathy (not recorded which).

The CDR3 nucleotides are TGTGCCAGCAGTTATCAGGGGGTATCCTACGAGCAGTACTTC. The encoded protein is CASSYQGVSYEQYF. V gene TRBV6-6 combines with J gene TRBJ2-7, with 7 bases matching TRBD1. Looked up from germline, CDR1 is MNHNY and CDR2 is SVGAGI (reference sequence). V gave up 3 bases and J gave up 1 base; unmatched junction bases: 3. The CDR3 has 14 amino acids.